This record covers a single T cell receptor (beta chain). The antigen remains unidentified. The sample originates from a study of immune evolution from preneoplasia to lung adenocarcinoma. Libraries were prepared by immunoSEQ multiplex PCR; TCRdb keeps only in-frame clonotypes and omits some of them. The repertoire includes thousands of clones, 80% of them detected once, and approximately 3.3% sits in the top ten. Germline values: CDR1 SGDLS, CDR2 YYNGEE. Trimming shortened V by 0 bases and J by 5 bases, and 8 bases separated the two germline ends. CDR3 length: 14 residues. Findings of the study overall: Compared with EGFR-mutant or double wild-type lesions, KRAS-mutant nodules were more clonal. Top clone frequencies peaked in normal lung, apparently declining through invasive adenocarcinoma. Later-stage lesions appeared to have more T cells, more diversity, less clonality.

H&E slides confirmed each diagnosis, reviewed by two pathologists independently. The chain carries TRBV9 and TRBJ1-4; D is unclear. This TCR came from a person in their 60s with lung adenocarcinoma. The specimen was FFPE invasive lung adenocarcinoma tissue. CDR3 nucleotides: TGTGCCAGCAGCGTAGGAACAGTCAATGAAAAACTGTTTTTT. This translates into CASSVGTVNEKLFF.